The clone carrying this TCR beta chain showed up just a few times. The sample belongs to a study of blood T cells in healthy people across ages. There are 14 residues in the CDR3. CDR1 is SGHTA and CDR2 is FQGNSA in the germline V gene. Trimming at V came to 9 bases and at J to 9 bases, leaving 8 bases not matched to a gene. For the second PCR, which ran for roughly 7 to 11 cycles, a sample-barcoded 5' primer and a J-beta primer mix were used. MiXCR was run by TCRdb on the 5' RACE reads, yielding one entry per CDR3 protein. Of around 580,000 distinct CDR3 sequences in the sample, more than 45% were seen once.

This sequence joins TRBV7-2 and TRBJ2-1, with 13 bases identical to TRBD2. Specimen: blood. The receptor comes from a man aged 80 or over in good health. Here the CDR3 DNA reads TGTGCCAGTGACGTGGGACTAGCGGGGACTGAGCAGTTCTTC. Amino acid sequence: CASDVGLAGTEQFF.